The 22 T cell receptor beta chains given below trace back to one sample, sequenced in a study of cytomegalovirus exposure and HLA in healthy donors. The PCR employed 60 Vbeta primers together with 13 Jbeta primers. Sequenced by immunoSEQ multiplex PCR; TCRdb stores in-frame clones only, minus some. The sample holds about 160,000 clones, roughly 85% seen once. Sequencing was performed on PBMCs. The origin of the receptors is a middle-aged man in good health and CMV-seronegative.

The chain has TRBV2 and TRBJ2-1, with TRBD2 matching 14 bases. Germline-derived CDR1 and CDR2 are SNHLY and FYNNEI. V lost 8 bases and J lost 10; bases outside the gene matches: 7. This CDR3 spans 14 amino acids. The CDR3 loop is CASAGTSGSGEQFF. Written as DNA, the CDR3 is TGTGCCAGCGCGGGGACTAGCGGGAGTGGGGAGCAGTTCTTC.

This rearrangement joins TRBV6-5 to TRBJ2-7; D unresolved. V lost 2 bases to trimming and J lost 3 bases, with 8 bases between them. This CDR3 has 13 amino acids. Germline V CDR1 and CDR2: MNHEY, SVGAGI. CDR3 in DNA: TGTGCCAGCAGTTACGGGCAGCACTACGAGCAGTACTTC. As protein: CASSYGQHYEQYF.

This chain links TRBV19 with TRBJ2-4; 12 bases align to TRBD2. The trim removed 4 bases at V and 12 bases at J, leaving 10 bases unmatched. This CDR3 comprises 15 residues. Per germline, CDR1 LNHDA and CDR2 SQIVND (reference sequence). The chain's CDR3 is CASSKTSGSGDSQYF. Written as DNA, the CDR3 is TGTGCCAGTAGTAAGACTAGCGGGAGTGGGGACAGTCAGTACTTC.

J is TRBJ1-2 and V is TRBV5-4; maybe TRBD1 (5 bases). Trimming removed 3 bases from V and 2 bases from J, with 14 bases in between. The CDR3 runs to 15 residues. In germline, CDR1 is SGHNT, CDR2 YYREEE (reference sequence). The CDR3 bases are TGTGCCAGCAGCTCCCTCGTGGGGCAGAACTATGGCTACACCTTC. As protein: CASSSLVGQNYGYTF.

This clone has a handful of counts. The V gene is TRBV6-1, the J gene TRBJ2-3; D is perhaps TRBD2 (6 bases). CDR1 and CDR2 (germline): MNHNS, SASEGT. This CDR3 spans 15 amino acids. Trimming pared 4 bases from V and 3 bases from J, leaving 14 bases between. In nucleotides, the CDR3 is TGTGCCAGCAGTGTTAGCGGAGGAGGTACAGATACGCAGTATTTT. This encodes CASSVSGGGTDTQYF.

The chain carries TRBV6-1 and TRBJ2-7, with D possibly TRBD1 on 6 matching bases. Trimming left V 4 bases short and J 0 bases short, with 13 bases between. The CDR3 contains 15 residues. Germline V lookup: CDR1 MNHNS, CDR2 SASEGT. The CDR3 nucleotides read TGTGCCAGCAGTGCCCCCTCAGGGGCCTCCTACGAGCAGTACTTC. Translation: CASSAPSGASYEQYF.

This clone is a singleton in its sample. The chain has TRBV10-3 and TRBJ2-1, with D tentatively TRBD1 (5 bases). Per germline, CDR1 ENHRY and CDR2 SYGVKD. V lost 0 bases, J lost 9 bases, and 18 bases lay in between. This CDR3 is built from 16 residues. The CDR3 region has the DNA TGTGCCATCAGTGAGTCGACAGTCCCGACGGTGGCTGAGCAGTTCTTC. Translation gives CAISESTVPTVAEQFF.

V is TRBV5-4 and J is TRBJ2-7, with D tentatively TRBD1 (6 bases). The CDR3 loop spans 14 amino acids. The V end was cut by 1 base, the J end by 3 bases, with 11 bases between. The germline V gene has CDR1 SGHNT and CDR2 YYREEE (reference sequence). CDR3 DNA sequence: TGTGCCAGCAGCTTGTCGACAGGCCACTACGAGCAGTACTTC. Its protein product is CASSLSTGHYEQYF.

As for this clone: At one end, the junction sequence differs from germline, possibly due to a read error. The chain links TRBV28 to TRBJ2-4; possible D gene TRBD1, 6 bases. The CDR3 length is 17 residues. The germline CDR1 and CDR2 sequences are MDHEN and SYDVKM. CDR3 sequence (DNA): TGTGCCAGCATCACCCAAGGGCAGGGGCGAGCCAAAAACAGTCAGTACTTC. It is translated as CASITQGQGRAKNSQYF.

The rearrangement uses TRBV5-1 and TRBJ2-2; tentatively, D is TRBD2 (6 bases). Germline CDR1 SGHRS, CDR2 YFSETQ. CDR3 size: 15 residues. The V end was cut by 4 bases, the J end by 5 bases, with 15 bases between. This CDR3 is CASSGTSGQTGELFF. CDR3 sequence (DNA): TGCGCCAGCAGCGGGACTTCGGGGCAGACCGGGGAGCTGTTTTTT.

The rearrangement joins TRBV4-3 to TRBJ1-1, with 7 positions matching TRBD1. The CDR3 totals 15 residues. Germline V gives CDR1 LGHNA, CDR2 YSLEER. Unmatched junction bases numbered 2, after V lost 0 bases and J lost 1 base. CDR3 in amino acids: CASSQDRTGNTEAFF. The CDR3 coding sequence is TGCGCCAGCAGCCAAGATCGGACAGGGAACACTGAAGCTTTCTTT.

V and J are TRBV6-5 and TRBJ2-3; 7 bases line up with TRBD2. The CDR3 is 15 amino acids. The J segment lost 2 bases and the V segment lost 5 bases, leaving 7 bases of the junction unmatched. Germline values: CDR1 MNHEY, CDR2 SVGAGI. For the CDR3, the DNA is TGTGCCAGCAGTCAGCTAGCGGCCCTCACAGATACGCAGTATTTT. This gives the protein CASSQLAALTDTQYF.

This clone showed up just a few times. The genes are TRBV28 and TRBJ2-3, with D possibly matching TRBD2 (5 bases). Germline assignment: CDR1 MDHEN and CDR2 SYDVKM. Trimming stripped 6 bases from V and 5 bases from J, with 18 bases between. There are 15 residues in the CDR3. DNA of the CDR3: TGTGCCAGCAGGCCCTTGAGGGAGCCGATAGATACGCAGTATTTT. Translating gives CASRPLREPIDTQYF.

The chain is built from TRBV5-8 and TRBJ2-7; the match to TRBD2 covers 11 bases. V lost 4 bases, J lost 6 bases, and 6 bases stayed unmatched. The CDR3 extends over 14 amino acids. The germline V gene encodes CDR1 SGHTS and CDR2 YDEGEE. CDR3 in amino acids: CASSLGLAASEQYF. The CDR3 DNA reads TGTGCCAGCAGCCTGGGACTAGCGGCCTCCGAGCAGTACTTC.

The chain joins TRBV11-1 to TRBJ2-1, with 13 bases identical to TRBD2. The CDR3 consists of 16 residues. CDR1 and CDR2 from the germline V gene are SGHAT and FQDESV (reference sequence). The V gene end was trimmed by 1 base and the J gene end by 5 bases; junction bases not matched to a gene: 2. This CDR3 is CASSLGGLAGDNEQFF. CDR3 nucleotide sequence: TGTGCCAGCAGCTTAGGTGGACTAGCGGGGGACAATGAGCAGTTCTTC.

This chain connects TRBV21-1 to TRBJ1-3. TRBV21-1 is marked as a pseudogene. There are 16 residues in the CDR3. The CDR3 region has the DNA TGTGCCAGCAGCAAAGACGAGGGCTGCTCTGGAAACACCATATATTTT. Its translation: CASSKDEGCSGNTIYF.

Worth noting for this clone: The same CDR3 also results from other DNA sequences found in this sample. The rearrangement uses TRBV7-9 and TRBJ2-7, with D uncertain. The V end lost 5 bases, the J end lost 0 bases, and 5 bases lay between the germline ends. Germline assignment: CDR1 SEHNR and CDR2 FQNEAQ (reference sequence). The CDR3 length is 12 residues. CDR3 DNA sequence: TGTGCCAGCAGCCTGAGCTCCTACGAGCAGTACTTC. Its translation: CASSLSSYEQYF.

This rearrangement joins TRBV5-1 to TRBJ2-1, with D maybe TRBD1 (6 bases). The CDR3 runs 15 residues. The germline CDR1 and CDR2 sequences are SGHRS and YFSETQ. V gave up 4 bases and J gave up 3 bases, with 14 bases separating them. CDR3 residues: CASSHLQGLYNEQFF. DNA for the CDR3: TGCGCCAGCAGCCATTTACAGGGCCTCTACAATGAGCAGTTCTTC.

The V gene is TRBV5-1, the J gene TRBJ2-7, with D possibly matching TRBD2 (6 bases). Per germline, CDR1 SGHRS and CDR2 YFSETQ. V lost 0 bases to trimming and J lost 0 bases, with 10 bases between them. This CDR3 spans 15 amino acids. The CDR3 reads CASSLGPGDSYEQYF. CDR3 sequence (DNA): TGCGCCAGCAGCTTGGGTCCGGGAGACTCCTACGAGCAGTACTTC.

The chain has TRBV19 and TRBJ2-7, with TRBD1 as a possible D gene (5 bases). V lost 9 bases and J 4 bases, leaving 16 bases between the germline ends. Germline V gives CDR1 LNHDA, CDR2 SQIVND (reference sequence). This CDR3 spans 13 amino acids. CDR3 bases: TGTGCCAGGGAGTGGAGACAGATGTACGAGCAGTACTTC. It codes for CAREWRQMYEQYF.

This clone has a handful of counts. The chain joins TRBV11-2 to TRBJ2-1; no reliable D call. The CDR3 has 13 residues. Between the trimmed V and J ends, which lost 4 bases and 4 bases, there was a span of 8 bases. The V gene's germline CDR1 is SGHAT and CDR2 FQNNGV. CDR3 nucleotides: TGTGCCAGCAGCTCTACCACGTACAATGAGCAGTTCTTC. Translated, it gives CASSSTTYNEQFF. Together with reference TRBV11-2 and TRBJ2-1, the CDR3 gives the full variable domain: EAGVAQSPRYKIIEKRQSVAFWCNPISGHATLYWYQQILGQGPKLLIQFQNNGVVDDSQLPKDRFSAERLKGVDSTLKIQPAKLEDSAVYLCASSSTTYNEQFFGPGTRLTVL.

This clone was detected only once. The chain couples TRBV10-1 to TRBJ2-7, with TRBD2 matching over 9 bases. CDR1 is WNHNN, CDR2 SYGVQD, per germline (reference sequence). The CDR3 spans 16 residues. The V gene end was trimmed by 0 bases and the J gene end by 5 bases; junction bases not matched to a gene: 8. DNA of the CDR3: TGCGCCAGCAGTGAGTCGTACAGCGGGAGGTGCCACGAGCAGTACTTC. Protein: CASSESYSGRCHEQYF.